The present TCR beta chain was sequenced within a study of beta chain features in type 1 diabetes. The CDR3 is 15 amino acids. CDR1 and CDR2 (germline): SGHNT, YYREEE (reference sequence). V gave up 4 bases and J gave up 0 bases, with 13 bases separating them. Sequenced material consisted of expressed TCRB transcripts (all of the isolated RNA was reverse transcribed). The protocol was immunoSEQ multiplex PCR, while the TCRdb copy is restricted to in-frame clones and leaves out a portion. The sample contains about 290,000 clones, about 8.5% of which appear only once. The chain joins TRBV5-4 to TRBJ1-1; a possible D gene is TRBD1 (5 bases). The TCR was taken from a woman aged 18-35 years in good health. Sequencing input: central memory CD4+ T cells from blood. The chain's CDR3 is CASSPKTRVNTEAFF. The CDR3 DNA reads as TGTGCCAGCAGCCCGAAAACCAGGGTGAACACTGAAGCTTTCTTT.